This T cell receptor (beta chain) was documented in a study of immune heterogeneity within non-small cell lung tumors. Template material for each sample was 550 to 700 ng of bulk tumor genomic DNA. While surgery was under way, several biopsies spaced far apart were taken per primary tumor. Surgery that was curative in intent was performed on patients with untreated, newly diagnosed non-small cell lung cancer. TCR beta CDR3 was amplified by multiplex PCR, first round roughly 10 cycles, 32 V and 13 J primers. TCRdb fed the multiplex PCR reads into MiXCR, producing one record per CDR3 protein. The sample includes over 30,000 distinct CDR3 sequences, 25% to 30% of them seen just once. Study-level findings and limits: A moderate but significant correlation was observed between local T-cell clonality and local tumor mutational burden (R about 0.35). Different tumor locations in one patient shared dominant CDR3 beta clonotypes yet harbored unique high-frequency clones.

The CDR3 extends over 13 amino acids. The ends were cut back, 3 bases at V and 4 bases at J, with 9 bases in the middle. The germline gives CDR1 SGHAT, CDR2 FQNNGV. As concerns this clonotype: Its antigen is currently unknown. Given a much more abundant clone one base away, this may be a read error.

The sequenced sample consisted of lung tumor tissue. The chain recombines TRBV11-2 with TRBJ1-2; D call uncertain. The clonotype comes from a man aged 35 to 55 with non-small cell lung cancer. CDR3 bases: TGTGCCAGCAGCTTTGGGCAGACCTATGGCTACACCTTC. It yields the protein CASSFGQTYGYTF.